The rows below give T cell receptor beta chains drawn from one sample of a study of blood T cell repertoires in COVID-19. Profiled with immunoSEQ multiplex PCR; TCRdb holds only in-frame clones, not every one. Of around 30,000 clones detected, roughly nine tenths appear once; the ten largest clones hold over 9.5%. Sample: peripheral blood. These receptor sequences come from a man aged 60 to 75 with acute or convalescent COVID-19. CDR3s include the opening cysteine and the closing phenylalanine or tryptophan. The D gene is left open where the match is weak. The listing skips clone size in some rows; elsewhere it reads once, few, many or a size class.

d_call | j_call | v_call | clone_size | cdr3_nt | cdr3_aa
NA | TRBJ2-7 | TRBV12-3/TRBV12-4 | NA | TGTGCCAGCAGCTCCGTCTCCTACGAGCAGTACTTC | CASSSVSYEQYF
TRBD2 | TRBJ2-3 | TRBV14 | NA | TGTGCCAGCAGCCTTCTAGCGGGGGGGCCAGATACGCAGTATTTT | CASSLLAGGPDTQYF
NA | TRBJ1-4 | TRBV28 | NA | TGTGCCAGCAGTTATCAGGGTACCCTTGAAAAACTGTTTTTT | CASSYQGTLEKLFF
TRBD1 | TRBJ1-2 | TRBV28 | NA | TGTGCCAGCAGCTCCTTCGGGACAGGCGACATTAACTATGGCTACACCTTC | CASSSFGTGDINYGYTF
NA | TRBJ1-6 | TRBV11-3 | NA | TGTGCCAGCAGCTTAGGAGGGGGTGATTCACCCCTCCACTTT | CASSLGGGDSPLHF
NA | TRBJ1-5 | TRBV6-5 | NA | TGTGCCAGCAGTCGACAGGTAAATAGCAATCAGCCCCAGCATTTT | CASSRQVNSNQPQHF
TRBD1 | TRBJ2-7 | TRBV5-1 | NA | TGCGCCAGCAGCCGTCCGGGACAGGGGACTTACGAGCAGTACTTC | CASSRPGQGTYEQYF
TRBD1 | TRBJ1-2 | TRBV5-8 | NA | TGTGCCAGCAGCCGACAGACAGGGGACTATGGCTACACCTTC | CASSRQTGDYGYTF
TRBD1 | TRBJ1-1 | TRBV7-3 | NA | TGTGCCAGCAGCACGCGGGACAGTTGGAACACTGAAGCTTTCTTT | CASSTRDSWNTEAFF
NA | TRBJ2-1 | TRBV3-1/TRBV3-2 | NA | TGTGCCAGCAGCCAAGATCGTGGAGGGAGAGGTTACAATGAGCAGTTCTTC | CASSQDRGGRGYNEQFF
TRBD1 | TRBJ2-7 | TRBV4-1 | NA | TGCGCCAGCAGCCTCGGGGACAGGGGACTCTACGAGCAGTACTTC | CASSLGDRGLYEQYF
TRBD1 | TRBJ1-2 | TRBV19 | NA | TGTGCCAGTAGTTGGGACAGGCGGGGAAATGGCTACACCTTC | CASSWDRRGNGYTF
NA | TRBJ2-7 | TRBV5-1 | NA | TGCGCCAGCAGCTTGGCTCTAGCGAGCTCCTACGAGCAGTACTTC | CASSLALASSYEQYF
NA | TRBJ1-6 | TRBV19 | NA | TGTGCCAGTAGTATTGGAGGGGAGGATTCACCCCTCCACTTT | CASSIGGEDSPLHF
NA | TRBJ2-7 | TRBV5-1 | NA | TGCGCCAGCAGCTGGAGAGGGTACCCGGCGGGCGAGCAGTACTTC | CASSWRGYPAGEQYF
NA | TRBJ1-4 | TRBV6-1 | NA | TGTGCCAGCAGTGACAGATATGCAACTAATGAAAAACTGTTTTTT | CASSDRYATNEKLFF
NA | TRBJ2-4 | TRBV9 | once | TGTGCCAGCAGCGTCGGGTCTCCAGCCAAAAACATTCAGTACTTC | CASSVGSPAKNIQYF
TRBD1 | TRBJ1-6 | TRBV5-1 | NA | TGCGCCAGCAGCTTGGATGACAGGGGAGGTAATTCACCCCTCCACTTT | CASSLDDRGGNSPLHF
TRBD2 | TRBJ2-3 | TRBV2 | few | TGTACGGGGGGGGCCGAGACTACAGATACGCAGTATTTT | CTGGAETTDTQYF
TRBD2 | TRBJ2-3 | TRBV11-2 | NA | TGTGCCAGCAGCCCCGCGGGGGTGCGCGAGTATACGCAGTATTTT | CASSPAGVREYTQYF
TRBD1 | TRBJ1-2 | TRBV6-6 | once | TGTGCCAGCAGTTACGACAGGGGTGGCTACACCTTC | CASSYDRGGYTF
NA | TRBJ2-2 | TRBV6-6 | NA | TGTGCCAGCAGTTGGCTTACCGGGGAGCTGTTTTTT | CASSWLTGELFF
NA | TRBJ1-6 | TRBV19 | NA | TGTGCCAGTAGTATCGGGGGGGGGAATTCACCCCTCCACTTT | CASSIGGGNSPLHF
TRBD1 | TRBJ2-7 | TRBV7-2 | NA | TGTGCCAGCAGCTTAGGACGACCCGGGACAGCGAGCTACGAGCAGTACTTC | CASSLGRPGTASYEQYF
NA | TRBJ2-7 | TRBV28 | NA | TGTGCCAGCAGTTTAGGACTTAACGAGCAGTACTTC | CASSLGLNEQYF
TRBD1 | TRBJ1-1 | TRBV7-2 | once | TGTGCCAGCAGCCCTTATAGTCGGGACAGGGAAAACACTGAAGCTTTCTTT | CASSPYSRDRENTEAFF
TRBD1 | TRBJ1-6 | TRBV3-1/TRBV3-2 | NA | TGTGCCAGCAGCCAAGCCACAGGGGTCCGCTCACCCCTCCACTTT | CASSQATGVRSPLHF
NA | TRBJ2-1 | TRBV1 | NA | TGCACCAGCAGCCCCCGGGTGGCGGGAGGGAAATACAATGAGCAGTTCTTC | CTSSPRVAGGKYNEQFF
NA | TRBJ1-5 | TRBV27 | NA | TGTGCCAGCAGAGGACAGACCAATAGCAATCAGCCCCAGCATTTT | CASRGQTNSNQPQHF
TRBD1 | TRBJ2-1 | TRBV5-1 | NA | TGCGCCAGCAGCTTGTCCGGGACAGGGATGAATGAGCAGTTCTTC | CASSLSGTGMNEQFF
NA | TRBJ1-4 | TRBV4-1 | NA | TGCGCCAGCAGCCAGGTTTCCCCGGGAAGGGAGGGGTGGGAACTGTTTTTT | CASSQVSPGREGWELFF
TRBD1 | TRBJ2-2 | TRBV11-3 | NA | TGTGCCAGCAGCCCGGGACAGGGTAAATCCGGGGAGCTGTTTTTT | CASSPGQGKSGELFF
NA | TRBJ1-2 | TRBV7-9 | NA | TGTGCCAGCAGCTTGGATGCAGGGGATGGCTACACCTTC | CASSLDAGDGYTF
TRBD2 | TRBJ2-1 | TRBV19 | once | TGTGCCAGTAGTATGGCGGGGGGATACTACAATGAGCAGTTCTTC | CASSMAGGYYNEQFF
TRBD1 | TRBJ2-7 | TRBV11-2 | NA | TGTGCCAGCAGCCGACCAAAGGGACAGGGGGCCTCCTACGAGCAGTACTTC | CASSRPKGQGASYEQYF
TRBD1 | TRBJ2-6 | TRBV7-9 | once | TGTGCCAGCAGCTCGGACAGGGCCGGTGCCTCTGGGGCCAACGTCCTGACTTTC | CASSSDRAGASGANVLTF
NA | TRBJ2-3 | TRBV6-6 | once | TGTGCCAGCAGTTACAATAGCGGTTATACGCAGTATTTT | CASSYNSGYTQYF
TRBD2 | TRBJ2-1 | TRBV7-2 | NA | TGTGCCAGCAGCTTAGTCTCCGGGACTAGCGGGGGATACTACAATGAGCAGTTCTTC | CASSLVSGTSGGYYNEQFF
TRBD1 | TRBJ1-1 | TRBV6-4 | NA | TGTGCCAGCAGCGAGACAGGGAGGACTGAAGCTTTCTTT | CASSETGRTEAFF
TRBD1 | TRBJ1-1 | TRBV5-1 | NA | TGCGCCAGCAGCTTGGGACAGGGGGCTGGTGAAGCTTTCTTT | CASSLGQGAGEAFF
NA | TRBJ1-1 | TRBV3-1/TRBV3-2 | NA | TGTGCCAGCAGCCAAGACAGAAACACTGAAGCTTTCTTT | CASSQDRNTEAFF